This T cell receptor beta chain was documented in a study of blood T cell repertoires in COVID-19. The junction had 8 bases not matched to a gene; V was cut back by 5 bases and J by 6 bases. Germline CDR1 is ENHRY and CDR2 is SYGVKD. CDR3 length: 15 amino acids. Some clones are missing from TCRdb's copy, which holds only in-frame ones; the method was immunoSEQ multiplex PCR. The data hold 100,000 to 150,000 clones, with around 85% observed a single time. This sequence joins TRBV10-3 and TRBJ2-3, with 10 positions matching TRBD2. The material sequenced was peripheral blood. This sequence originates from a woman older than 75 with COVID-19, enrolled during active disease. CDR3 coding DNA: TGTGCCATCAGTCTAGCGGGAGCCTCCGCCGATACGCAGTATTTT. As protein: CAISLAGASADTQYF.